This T cell receptor beta chain was sequenced for a study of cytomegalovirus exposure and HLA in healthy donors. Both 60 Vbeta primers and 13 Jbeta primers went into the PCR. The repertoire was sequenced with immunoSEQ multiplex PCR; TCRdb's copy has only in-frame clones and lacks some. The sample records 200,000 to 250,000 clones, around 80% being singletons. CDR1 and CDR2 (germline): WSHSY, SAAADI. The V end was cut by 4 bases, the J end by 5 bases, with 11 bases between. This CDR3 comprises 13 residues. The V gene is TRBV10-2, the J gene TRBJ1-2; weak D call: TRBD1 (5 bases). Sequenced material: PBMCs. The sequence derives from a woman aged 40 to 49 in good health and CMV-seronegative. The CDR3 nucleotides are TGCGCCAGCAGTGGACAGATCCAATATGGCTACACCTTC. This gives the protein CASSGQIQYGYTF.